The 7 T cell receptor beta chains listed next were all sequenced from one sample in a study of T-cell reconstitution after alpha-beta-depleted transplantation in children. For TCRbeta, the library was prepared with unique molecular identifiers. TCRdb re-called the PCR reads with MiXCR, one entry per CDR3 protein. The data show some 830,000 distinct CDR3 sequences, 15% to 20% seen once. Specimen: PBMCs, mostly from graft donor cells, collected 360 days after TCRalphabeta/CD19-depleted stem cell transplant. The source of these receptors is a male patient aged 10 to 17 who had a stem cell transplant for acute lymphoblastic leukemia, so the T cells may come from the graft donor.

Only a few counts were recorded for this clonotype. For the CDR3, the DNA is TGTGCCAGCAGGACCTCGACAGCCCCCTACGAGCAGTACTTC. It yields the protein CASRTSTAPYEQYF. J is TRBJ2-7 and V is TRBV6-1, with D perhaps TRBD1 (5 bases). The CDR3 spans 14 residues. Trimming removed 6 bases from V and 2 bases from J, with 14 bases in between. The germline CDR1 and CDR2 sequences are MNHNS and SASEGT.

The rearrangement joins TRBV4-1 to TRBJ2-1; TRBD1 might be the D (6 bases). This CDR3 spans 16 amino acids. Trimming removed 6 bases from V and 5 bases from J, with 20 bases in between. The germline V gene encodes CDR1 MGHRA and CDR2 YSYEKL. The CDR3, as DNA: TGCGCCAGCAGTCAACCTCGGGGCAGGGGACACAATGAGCAGTTCTTC. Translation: CASSQPRGRGHNEQFF.

This CDR3 is CASSYSRSDVSYEQYF. CDR3 DNA sequence: TGTGCCAGCAGTTACTCGAGGTCCGACGTCTCCTACGAGCAGTACTTC. The chain joins TRBV6-5 to TRBJ2-7; no firm D call. V was clipped by 0 bases and J by 0 bases, with 12 bases between them. Germline V lookup: CDR1 MNHEY, CDR2 SVGAGI. This CDR3 contains 16 residues.

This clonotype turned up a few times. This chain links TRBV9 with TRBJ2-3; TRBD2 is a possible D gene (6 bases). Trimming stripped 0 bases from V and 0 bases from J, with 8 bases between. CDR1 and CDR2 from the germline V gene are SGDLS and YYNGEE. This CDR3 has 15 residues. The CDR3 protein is CASSVVGTSTDTQYF. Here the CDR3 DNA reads TGTGCCAGCAGCGTAGTGGGGACTAGCACAGATACGCAGTATTTT.

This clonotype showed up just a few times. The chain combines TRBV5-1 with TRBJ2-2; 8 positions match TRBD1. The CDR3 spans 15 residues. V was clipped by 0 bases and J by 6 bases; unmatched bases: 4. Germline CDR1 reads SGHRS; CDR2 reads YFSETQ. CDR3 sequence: CASSLGQGLPGELFF. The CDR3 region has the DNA TGCGCCAGCAGCTTGGGACAGGGGTTACCCGGGGAGCTGTTTTTT.

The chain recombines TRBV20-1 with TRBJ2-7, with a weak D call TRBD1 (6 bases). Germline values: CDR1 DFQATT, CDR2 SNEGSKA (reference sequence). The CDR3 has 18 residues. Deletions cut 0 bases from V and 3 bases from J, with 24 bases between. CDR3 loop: CSARDRSLTKGVDYEQYF. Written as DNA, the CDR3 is TGCAGTGCTAGAGATCGGTCCCTGACAAAGGGGGTCGACTACGAGCAGTACTTC.

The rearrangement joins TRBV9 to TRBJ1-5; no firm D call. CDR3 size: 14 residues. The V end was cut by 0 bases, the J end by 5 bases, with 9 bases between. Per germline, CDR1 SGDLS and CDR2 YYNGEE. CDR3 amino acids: CASSVGPSHQPQHF. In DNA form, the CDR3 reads TGTGCCAGCAGCGTAGGGCCTTCTCATCAGCCCCAGCATTTT.